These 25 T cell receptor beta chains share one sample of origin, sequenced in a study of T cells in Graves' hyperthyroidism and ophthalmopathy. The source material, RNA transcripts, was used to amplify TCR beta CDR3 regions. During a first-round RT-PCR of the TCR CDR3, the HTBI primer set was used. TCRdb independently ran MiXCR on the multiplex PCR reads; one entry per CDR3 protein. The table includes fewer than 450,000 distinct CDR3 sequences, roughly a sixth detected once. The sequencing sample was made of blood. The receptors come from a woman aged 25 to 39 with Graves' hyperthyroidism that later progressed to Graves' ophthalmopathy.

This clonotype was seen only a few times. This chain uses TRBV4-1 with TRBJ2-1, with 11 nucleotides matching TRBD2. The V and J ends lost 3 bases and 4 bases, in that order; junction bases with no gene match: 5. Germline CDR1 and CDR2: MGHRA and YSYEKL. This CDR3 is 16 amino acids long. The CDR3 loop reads CASSQSSGGRYNEQFF. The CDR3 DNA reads TGCGCCAGCAGCCAGTCTAGCGGGGGGAGATACAATGAGCAGTTCTTC.

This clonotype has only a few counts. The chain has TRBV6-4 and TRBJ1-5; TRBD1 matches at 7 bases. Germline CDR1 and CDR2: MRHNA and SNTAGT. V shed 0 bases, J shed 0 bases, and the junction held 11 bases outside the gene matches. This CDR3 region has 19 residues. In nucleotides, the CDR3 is TGTGCCAGCAGTGACTCGAATGCGGGGACAGACTATAGCAATCAGCCCCAGCATTTT. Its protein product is CASSDSNAGTDYSNQPQHF.

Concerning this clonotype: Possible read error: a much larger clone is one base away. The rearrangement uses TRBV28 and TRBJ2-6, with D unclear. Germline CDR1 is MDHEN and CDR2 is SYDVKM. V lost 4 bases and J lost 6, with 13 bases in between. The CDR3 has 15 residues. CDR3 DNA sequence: TGTGCCAGCAGTTCCACATCGACTGAGGCCAACGTCCTGACTTTC. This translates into CASSSTSTEANVLTF.

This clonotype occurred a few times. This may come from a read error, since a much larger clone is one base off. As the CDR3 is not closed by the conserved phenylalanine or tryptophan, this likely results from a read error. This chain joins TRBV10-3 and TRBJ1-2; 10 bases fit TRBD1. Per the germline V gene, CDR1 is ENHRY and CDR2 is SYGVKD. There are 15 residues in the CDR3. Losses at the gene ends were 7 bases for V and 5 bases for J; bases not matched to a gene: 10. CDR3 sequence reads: CAITPGQGGSYGYTL. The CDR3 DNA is TGTGCCATCACCCCAGGACAGGGGGGAAGTTATGGCTACACCCTC.

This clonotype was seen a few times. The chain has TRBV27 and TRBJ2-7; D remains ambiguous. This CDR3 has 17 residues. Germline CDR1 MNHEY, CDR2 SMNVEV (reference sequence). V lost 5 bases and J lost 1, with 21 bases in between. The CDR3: CASSLRSRVSTSYEQYF. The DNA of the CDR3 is TGTGCCAGCAGTCTACGGTCCCGGGTCTCAACTTCCTACGAGCAGTACTTC.

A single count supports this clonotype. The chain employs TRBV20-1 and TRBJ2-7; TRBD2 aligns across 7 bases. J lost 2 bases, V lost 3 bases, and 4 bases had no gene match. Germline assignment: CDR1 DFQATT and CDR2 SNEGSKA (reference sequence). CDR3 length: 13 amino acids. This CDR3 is CSARLGGAYEQYF. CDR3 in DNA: TGCAGTGCTAGGTTGGGGGGGGCCTACGAGCAGTACTTC.

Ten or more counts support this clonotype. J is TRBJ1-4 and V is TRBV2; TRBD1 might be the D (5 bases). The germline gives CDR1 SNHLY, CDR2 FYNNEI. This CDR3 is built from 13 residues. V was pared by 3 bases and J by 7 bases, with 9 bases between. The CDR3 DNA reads TGTGCCAGCAGTGACCAAAGGGGTGAAAAACTGTTTTTT. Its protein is CASSDQRGEKLFF. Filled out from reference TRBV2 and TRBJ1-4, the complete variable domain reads EPEVTQTPSHQVTQMGQEVILRCVPISNHLYFYWYRQILGQKVEFLVSFYNNEISEKSEIFDDQFSVERPDGSNFTLKIRSTKLEDSAMYFCASSDQRGEKLFFGSGTQLSVL.

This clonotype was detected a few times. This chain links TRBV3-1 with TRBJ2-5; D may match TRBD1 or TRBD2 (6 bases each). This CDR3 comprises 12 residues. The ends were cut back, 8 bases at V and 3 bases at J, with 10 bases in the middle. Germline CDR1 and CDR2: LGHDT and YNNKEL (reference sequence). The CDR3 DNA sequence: TGTGCCAGCTCAGGGGAGGAAGAGACCCAGTACTTC. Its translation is CASSGEEETQYF.

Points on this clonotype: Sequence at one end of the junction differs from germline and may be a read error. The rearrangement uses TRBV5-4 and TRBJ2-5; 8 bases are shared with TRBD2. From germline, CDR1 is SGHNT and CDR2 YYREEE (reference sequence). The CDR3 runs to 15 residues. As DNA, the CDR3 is TGTGTCAGCAGCCCGGGAACTAGCGGACAAGAGACCCAGTACTTC. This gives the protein CVSSPGTSGQETQYF.

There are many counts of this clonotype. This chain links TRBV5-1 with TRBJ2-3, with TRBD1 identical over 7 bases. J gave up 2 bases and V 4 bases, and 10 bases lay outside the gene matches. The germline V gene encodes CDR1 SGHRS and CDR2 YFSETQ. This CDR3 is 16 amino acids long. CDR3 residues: CASSVSGTDNTDTQYF. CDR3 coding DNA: TGCGCCAGCAGCGTATCCGGGACAGATAACACAGATACGCAGTATTTT.

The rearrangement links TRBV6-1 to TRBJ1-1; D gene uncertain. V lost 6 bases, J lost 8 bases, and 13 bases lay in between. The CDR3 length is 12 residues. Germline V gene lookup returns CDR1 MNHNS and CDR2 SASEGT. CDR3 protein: CASSLDTVEAFF. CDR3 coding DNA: TGTGCCAGCAGCCTTGACACAGTAGAAGCTTTCTTT.

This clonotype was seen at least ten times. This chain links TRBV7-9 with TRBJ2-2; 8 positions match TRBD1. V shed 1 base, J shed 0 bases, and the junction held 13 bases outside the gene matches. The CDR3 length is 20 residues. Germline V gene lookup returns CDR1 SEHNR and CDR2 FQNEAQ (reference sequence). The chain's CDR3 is CASSLGLGQARKTNTGELFF. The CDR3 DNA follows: TGTGCCAGCAGCTTAGGATTGGGACAGGCGAGAAAAACGAACACCGGGGAGCTGTTTTTT.

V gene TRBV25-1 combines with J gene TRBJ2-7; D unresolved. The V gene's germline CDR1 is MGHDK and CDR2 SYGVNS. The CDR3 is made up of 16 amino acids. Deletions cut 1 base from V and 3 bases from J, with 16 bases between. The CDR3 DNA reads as TGTGCCAGCAGTGAATGTGCAGTCCTCGAGGACTACGAGCAGTACTTC. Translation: CASSECAVLEDYEQYF.

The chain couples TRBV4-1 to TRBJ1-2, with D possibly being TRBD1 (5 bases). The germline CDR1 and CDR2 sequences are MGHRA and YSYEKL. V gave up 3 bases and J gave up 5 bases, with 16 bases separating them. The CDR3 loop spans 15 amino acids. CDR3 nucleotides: TGCGCCAGCAGCCACGAAAAGGGGTTAGGGTATGGCTACACCTTC. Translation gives CASSHEKGLGYGYTF.

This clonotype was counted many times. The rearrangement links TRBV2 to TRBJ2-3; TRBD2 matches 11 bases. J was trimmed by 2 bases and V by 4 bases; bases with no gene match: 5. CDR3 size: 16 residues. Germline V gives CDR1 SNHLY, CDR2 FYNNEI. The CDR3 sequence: CASSAGLAGPTDTQYF. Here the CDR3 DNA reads TGTGCCAGCAGTGCTGGACTAGCGGGTCCCACAGATACGCAGTATTTT.

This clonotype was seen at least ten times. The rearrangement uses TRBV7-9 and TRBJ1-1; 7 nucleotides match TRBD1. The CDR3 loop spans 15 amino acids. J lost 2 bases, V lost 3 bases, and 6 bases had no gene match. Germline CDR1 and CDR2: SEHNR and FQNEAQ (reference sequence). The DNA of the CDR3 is TGTGCCAGCAGCTTTCCGGACAGGAGCAACACTGAAGCTTTCTTT. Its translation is CASSFPDRSNTEAFF. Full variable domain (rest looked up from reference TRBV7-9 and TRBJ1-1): DTGVSQNPRHKITKRGQNVTFRCDPISEHNRLYWYRQTLGQGPEFLTYFQNEAQLEKSRLLSDRFSAERPKGSFSTLEIQRTEQGDSAMYLCASSFPDRSNTEAFFGQGTRLTVV.

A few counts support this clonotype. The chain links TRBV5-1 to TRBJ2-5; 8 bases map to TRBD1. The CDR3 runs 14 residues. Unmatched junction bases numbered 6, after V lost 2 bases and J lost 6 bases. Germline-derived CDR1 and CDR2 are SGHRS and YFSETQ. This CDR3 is CASSFRGQGKTQYF. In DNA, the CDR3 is TGCGCCAGCAGCTTCAGAGGACAGGGAAAGACCCAGTACTTC. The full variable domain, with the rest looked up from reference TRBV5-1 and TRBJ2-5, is KAGVTQTPRYLIKTRGQQVTLSCSPISGHRSVSWYQQTPGQGLQFLFEYFSETQRNKGNFPGRFSGRQFSNSRSEMNVSTLELGDSALYLCASSFRGQGKTQYFGPGTRLLVL.

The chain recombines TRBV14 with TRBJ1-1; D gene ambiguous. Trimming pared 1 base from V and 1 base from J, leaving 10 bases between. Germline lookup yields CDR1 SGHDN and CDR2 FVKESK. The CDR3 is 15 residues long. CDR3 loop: CASSQVGRPNTEAFF. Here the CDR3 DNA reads TGTGCCAGCAGCCAAGTCGGCAGGCCGAACACTGAAGCTTTCTTT.

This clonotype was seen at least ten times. The CDR3 DNA follows: TGTGCCAGCAGTCCGCCAGACAGGGGTCGGACTGAAGCTTTCTTT. Its translation is CASSPPDRGRTEAFF. This chain links TRBV28 with TRBJ1-1, with 8 positions matching TRBD1. Germline V gene lookup returns CDR1 MDHEN and CDR2 SYDVKM. The trim removed 5 bases at V and 5 bases at J, leaving 10 bases unmatched. The CDR3 contains 15 residues. Complete variable domain (other parts from reference TRBV28 and TRBJ1-1): DVKVTQSSRYLVKRTGEKVFLECVQDMDHENMFWYRQDPGLGLRLIYFSYDVKMKEKGDIPEGYSVSREKKERFSLILESASTNQTSMYLCASSPPDRGRTEAFFGQGTRLTVV.

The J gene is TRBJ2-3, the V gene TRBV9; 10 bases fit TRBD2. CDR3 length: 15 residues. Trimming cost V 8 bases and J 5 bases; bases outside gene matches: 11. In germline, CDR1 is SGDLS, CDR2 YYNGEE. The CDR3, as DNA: TGTGCCAGTACCCCTATGGGACTAGCGCGAGATACGCAGTATTTT. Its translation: CASTPMGLARDTQYF.

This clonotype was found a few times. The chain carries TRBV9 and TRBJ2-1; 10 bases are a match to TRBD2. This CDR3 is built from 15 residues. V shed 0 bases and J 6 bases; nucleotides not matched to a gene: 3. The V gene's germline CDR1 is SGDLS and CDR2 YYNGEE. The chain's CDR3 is CASSVGQRGGNEQFF. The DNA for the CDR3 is TGTGCCAGCAGCGTAGGGCAGCGGGGGGGCAATGAGCAGTTCTTC.

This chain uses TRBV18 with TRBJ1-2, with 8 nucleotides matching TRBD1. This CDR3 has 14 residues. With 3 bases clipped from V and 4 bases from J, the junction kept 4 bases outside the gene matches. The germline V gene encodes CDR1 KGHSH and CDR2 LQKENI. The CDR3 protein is CASSPRGQGYGYTF. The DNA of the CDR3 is TGTGCCAGCTCACCTCGTGGACAGGGCTATGGCTACACCTTC.

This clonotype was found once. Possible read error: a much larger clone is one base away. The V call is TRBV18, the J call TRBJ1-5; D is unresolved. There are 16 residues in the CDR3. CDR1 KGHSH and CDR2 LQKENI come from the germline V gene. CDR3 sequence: CASSTPVGQGNQPQHF. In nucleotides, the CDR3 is TGTGCCAGCTCAACACCGGTCGGGCAGGGCAATCAGCCCCAGCATTTT.

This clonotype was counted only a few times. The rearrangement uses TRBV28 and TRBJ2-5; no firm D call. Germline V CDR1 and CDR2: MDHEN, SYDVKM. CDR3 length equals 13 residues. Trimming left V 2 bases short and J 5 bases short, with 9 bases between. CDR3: CASSLRTQETQYF. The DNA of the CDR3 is TGTGCCAGCAGTTTAAGGACCCAGGAGACCCAGTACTTC.

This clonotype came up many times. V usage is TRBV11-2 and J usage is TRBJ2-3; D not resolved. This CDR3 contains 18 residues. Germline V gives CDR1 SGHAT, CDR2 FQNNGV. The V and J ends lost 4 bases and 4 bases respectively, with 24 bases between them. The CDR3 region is CASSSAVYGQREADTQYF. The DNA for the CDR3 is TGTGCCAGCAGCTCAGCCGTCTACGGCCAAAGAGAGGCAGATACGCAGTATTTT.